The 31 T cell receptor beta chains given below trace back to one sample, sequenced in a study of T cell repertoires in cytomegalovirus infection. TCRdb passed the reads through MiXCR, listing each CDR3 protein once. The data contain around 180,000 distinct CDR3 sequences, 28% of them seen just once; the ten biggest clones take up 31%. Sequenced sample: PBMCs. Receptor source: a human donor in good health (CMV status not recorded). Some clones in this sample may be carry-over from other donors' samples.

This clonotype is large (0.1 to 1%) in the sample. The CDR3 sequence is CASSLGRTNTEAFF. CDR3 bases: TGTGCCAGCAGCTTAGGTCGCACCAACACTGAAGCTTTCTTT. The rearrangement joins TRBV7-2 to TRBJ1-1; no clear D. The germline V gene has CDR1 SGHTA and CDR2 FQGNSA. Trimming took 1 base from V and 2 from J, leaving 8 bases between them. CDR3 length equals 14 residues.

This clonotype was seen only once. The CDR3 protein is CSARDAGTGGYEQYF. In nucleotides, the CDR3 is TGCAGTGCTAGAGATGCGGGGACAGGGGGCTACGAGCAGTACTTC. The chain uses TRBV20-1 and TRBJ2-7, with 11 bases lining up with TRBD1. The J segment lost 3 bases and the V segment lost 0 bases, leaving 4 bases of the junction unmatched. This CDR3 has 15 amino acids. CDR1 and CDR2 from the germline V gene are DFQATT and SNEGSKA (reference sequence).

In its sample, this clonotype was seen many times. The chain is built from TRBV12-3 or TRBV12-4 and TRBJ2-7, with 7 bases lining up with TRBD1. The V and J ends lost 4 bases and 2 bases, in that order; junction bases with no gene match: 5. This CDR3 spans 14 amino acids. The CDR3 loop reads CASSSTGIAYEQYF. CDR3 bases: TGTGCCAGCAGTTCGACAGGGATAGCCTACGAGCAGTACTTC.

The CDR3 DNA is TGTGCCAGCAGTTACTCGATAGCAGGCGTTAACTATGGCTACACCTTC. It encodes CASSYSIAGVNYGYTF. The chain couples TRBV6-2 or TRBV6-3 to TRBJ1-2; D unclear. Per the germline V gene, CDR1 is MNHEY and CDR2 is SVGEGT. The CDR3 spans 16 residues. The V and J ends lost 0 bases and 1 base respectively, with 12 bases between them.

V is TRBV20-1 and J is TRBJ2-1; D possibly corresponds to TRBD2 (6 bases). The CDR3 is 13 amino acids. Per the germline V gene, CDR1 is DFQATT and CDR2 is SNEGSKA (reference sequence). Deletions cut 8 bases from V and 2 bases from J, with 13 bases between. CDR3 sequence reads: CSTMGGTYNEQFF. Here the CDR3 DNA reads TGCAGTACCATGGGGGGAACCTACAATGAGCAGTTCTTC.

In this sample, this clonotype turned up a few times. The chain joins TRBV7-2 to TRBJ1-4; D gene uncertain. Trimming stripped 3 bases from V and 4 bases from J, with 3 bases between. CDR1 and CDR2 from the germline V gene are SGHTA and FQGNSA. This CDR3 has 12 residues. In DNA form, the CDR3 reads TGTGCCAGCAGCTTGTTTAATGAAAAACTGTTTTTT. This codes for CASSLFNEKLFF.

Many counts were recorded for this clonotype. The chain uses TRBV7-8 and TRBJ2-2; TRBD1 matches 10 bases. The CDR3 contains 18 residues. V shed 1 base and J 5 bases; nucleotides not matched to a gene: 10. The V gene's germline CDR1 is SGHVS and CDR2 FQNEAQ. CDR3 amino acids: CASSLEGIRTGGTGELFF. CDR3 bases: TGTGCCAGCAGCTTAGAGGGAATTAGGACAGGGGGAACCGGGGAGCTGTTTTTT.

The rearrangement uses TRBV6-1 and TRBJ1-2, with 10 bases aligning to TRBD1. The V gene's germline CDR1 is MNHNS and CDR2 SASEGT. The CDR3 runs to 17 residues. V lost 6 bases and J lost 7; bases outside the gene matches: 17. The CDR3 spells CASRDSPGQGPLPGYTF. CDR3 nucleotide sequence: TGTGCCAGCAGAGATAGTCCGGGACAGGGGCCCCTTCCTGGCTACACCTTC.

This clonotype showed up many times. This rearrangement joins TRBV6-6 to TRBJ1-5; D remains unclear. This CDR3 region has 14 residues. Germline V gene lookup returns CDR1 MNHNY and CDR2 SVGAGI (reference sequence). Deletions cut 2 bases from V and 0 bases from J, with 5 bases between. CDR3 loop: CASSYSHSNQPQHF. DNA for the CDR3: TGTGCCAGCAGTTACAGCCATAGCAATCAGCCCCAGCATTTT.

This clonotype was picked up a small number of times. This chain links TRBV7-3 with TRBJ2-3; 8 nucleotides agree with TRBD2. Germline V CDR1 and CDR2: SGHTA, FQGTGA. Unmatched junction bases numbered 6, after V lost 4 bases and J lost 6 bases. The CDR3 covers 14 residues. As DNA, the CDR3 is TGTGCCAGCAGCTCGCGGGGGGCCAGGGATACGCAGTATTTT. This codes for CASSSRGARDTQYF.

This clonotype was detected many times. The V and J genes are TRBV7-2 and TRBJ2-1; the D is unclear. Germline values: CDR1 SGHTA, CDR2 FQGNSA. This CDR3 has 13 amino acids. Trimming cost V 3 bases and J 2 bases, with 5 bases left between them. The CDR3 is CASSLGPYNEQFF. Written as DNA, the CDR3 is TGTGCCAGCAGCTTGGGCCCCTACAATGAGCAGTTCTTC.

Regarding this clonotype: This may stem from a read error, because a much larger clone lies one nucleotide away. The chain employs TRBV7-4 and TRBJ1-1; D is perhaps TRBD1 (5 bases). V dropped 6 bases and J dropped 2 bases, with 19 bases sitting between them. Germline loops: CDR1 SGHVT, CDR2 SQSDAQ. This CDR3 region has 16 residues. The CDR3 nucleotides are TGTGCCAGCAGTACCAGAGGGACTCTTACTAACACTGAAGCTTTCTTT. Encoded protein: CASSTRGTLTNTEAFF.

Notes on this clonotype: Mismatch with germline at one junction end may stem from a read error. This chain links TRBV7-6 with TRBJ1-1; D is ambiguous. This CDR3 contains 12 residues. The V gene's germline CDR1 is SGHVS and CDR2 FNYEAQ. The CDR3 reads CASRWMNTEAFF. CDR3 nucleotide sequence: TGTGCTAGCAGATGGATGAACACTGAAGCTTTCTTT.

The rearrangement links TRBV15 to TRBJ2-2, with D maybe TRBD1 (5 bases). The CDR3 spans 15 residues. Trimming took 0 bases from V and 6 from J, leaving 11 bases between them. The V gene's germline CDR1 is LNHNV and CDR2 YYDKDF (reference sequence). The CDR3 is CATSRDQGAAGELFF. The CDR3 region has the DNA TGTGCCACCAGCAGAGATCAAGGGGCAGCCGGGGAGCTGTTTTTT.

The rearrangement joins TRBV19 to TRBJ2-2; 8 positions agree with TRBD1. V gave up 1 base and J gave up 0 bases; unmatched junction bases: 7. The CDR3 is 18 amino acids. Per the germline V gene, CDR1 is LNHDA and CDR2 is SQIVND (reference sequence). The CDR3 DNA reads as TGTGCCAGTAGTATAGTCACAGGGGGTCTTGCGAACACCGGGGAGCTGTTTTTT. Translation gives CASSIVTGGLANTGELFF. Combining the CDR3 with reference TRBV19 and TRBJ2-2 gives the whole variable domain DGGITQSPKYLFRKEGQNVTLSCEQNLNHDAMYWYRQDPGQGLRLIYYSQIVNDFQKGDIAEGYSVSREKKESFPLTVTSAQKNPTAFYLCASSIVTGGLANTGELFFGEGSRLTVL.

The sample holds a few counts of this clonotype. The chain employs TRBV11-2 and TRBJ2-5; 9 bases are a match to TRBD2. V lost 2 bases and J lost 1; bases outside the gene matches: 5. Germline CDR1 is SGHAT and CDR2 is FQNNGV. This CDR3 is 16 amino acids long. For the CDR3, the DNA is TGTGCCAGCAGCTTAAGAGCGGGGGGTGGCCAAGAGACCCAGTACTTC. Residues: CASSLRAGGGQETQYF.

The sample holds a few counts of this clonotype. This sequence joins TRBV28 and TRBJ1-2; D not resolved. The CDR3 has 13 amino acids. Germline V gives CDR1 MDHEN, CDR2 SYDVKM. V lost 2 bases, J lost 7 bases, and 11 bases lay in between. The CDR3 here is CASSLGGERGYTF. The CDR3 coding sequence is TGTGCCAGCAGTTTAGGCGGGGAGCGTGGCTACACCTTC.

As for this clonotype: Germline and junction disagree at one end, which may indicate a read error. V is TRBV7-6 and J is TRBJ1-1, with 10 bases matching TRBD1. CDR3 size: 16 residues. CDR1 SGHVS and CDR2 FNYEAQ come from the germline V gene. CDR3 sequence reads: CARSFPGTGANTEAFF. In DNA, the CDR3 is TGTGCCCGCAGCTTTCCTGGGACAGGGGCGAACACTGAAGCTTTCTTT.

This clonotype was recorded many times. The CDR3: CASSPLGDGNTEAFF. CDR3 bases: TGTGCCAGCAGCCCTTTAGGGGACGGGAACACTGAAGCTTTCTTT. The rearrangement links TRBV14 to TRBJ1-1; D might be TRBD1 (5 bases). This CDR3 has 15 amino acids. V lost 4 bases and J 1 base, leaving 13 bases between the germline ends. Germline CDR1 is SGHDN and CDR2 is FVKESK.

V and J are TRBV6-1 and TRBJ1-5; D gene ambiguous. Germline CDR1 MNHNS, CDR2 SASEGT. V lost 4 bases to trimming and J lost 10 bases, with 14 bases between them. This CDR3 spans 13 amino acids. The CDR3 sequence: CASSGRAFSPQHF. The DNA for the CDR3 is TGTGCCAGCAGTGGGCGGGCCTTCTCACCCCAGCATTTT.

The chain combines TRBV12-3 or TRBV12-4 with TRBJ1-6; D might be TRBD1 (6 bases). V was pared by 6 bases and J by 7 bases, with 13 bases between. This CDR3 is 14 amino acids long. CDR3 DNA: TGTGCCAGCAGCCTACAGGGACGGAATTCACCCCTCCACTTT. Translating gives CASSLQGRNSPLHF.

This clonotype was observed at least ten times. The rearrangement links TRBV5-1 to TRBJ1-1; D gene unclear. The CDR3 spans 13 residues. Per the germline V gene, CDR1 is SGHRS and CDR2 is YFSETQ. V gave up 6 bases and J gave up 1 base, with 10 bases separating them. The CDR3 region has the DNA TGCGCCAGCAACCAGGACTGGAACACTGAAGCTTTCTTT. Protein product: CASNQDWNTEAFF.

At least ten counts were recorded for this clonotype. The genes are TRBV12-3 or TRBV12-4 and TRBJ2-1; 8 bases are shared with TRBD1. CDR3 size: 16 residues. Trimming cost V 3 bases and J 5 bases; bases outside gene matches: 9. The CDR3 nucleotides are TGTGCCAGCAGTTTCTCCACAGACAGGGGACACAATGAGCAGTTCTTC. This codes for CASSFSTDRGHNEQFF.

To note about this clonotype: The junction departs from germline at one end; a sequencing error may be responsible. The CDR3 DNA is TGTGCCAGCAGCTTAGGCGGGGGGTTATTAGCCAAAAACATTCAGGACTTC. Translating it yields CASSLGGGLLAKNIQDF. This chain connects TRBV7-2 to TRBJ2-4; 8 bases are shared with TRBD2. Germline lookup yields CDR1 SGHTA and CDR2 FQGNSA. This CDR3 has 17 amino acids.

The rearrangement links TRBV4-3 to TRBJ1-1, with unresolved D. The germline gives CDR1 LGHNA, CDR2 YSLEER. Trimming removed 1 base at V and 10 bases at J, with 13 bases between. The CDR3 sequence is 13 residues long. The CDR3: CASSQGIGEGAFF. In DNA form, the CDR3 reads TGCGCCAGCAGCCAAGGTATCGGGGAAGGAGCTTTCTTT.

Comments on this clonotype: Since a much larger clone is just one base distant, this may be a read error. The genes are TRBV12-3 or TRBV12-4 and TRBJ1-5; the match to TRBD1 covers 9 bases. This CDR3 is 16 amino acids long. CDR3 DNA: TGTGCCAGCAGTTTAGGGACAGGGGCCGGCAATCAGCGCCAGCATTTT. Protein product: CASSLGTGAGNQRQHF.

The CDR3 region is CSAGAGTDYTDTQYF. As DNA, the CDR3 is TGCAGTGCGGGGGCCGGGACGGACTACACAGATACGCAGTATTTT. This chain links TRBV20-1 with TRBJ2-3, with D perhaps TRBD1 or TRBD2 (6 bases each). The CDR3 sequence is 15 residues long. Germline V CDR1 and CDR2: DFQATT, SNEGSKA (reference sequence). Between the trimmed V and J ends, which lost 6 bases and 2 bases, there was a span of 18 bases.

The rearrangement uses TRBV20-1 and TRBJ2-7; D tentatively fits TRBD1 or TRBD2 (5 bases each). The V gene's germline CDR1 is DFQATT and CDR2 SNEGSKA (reference sequence). V dropped 0 bases and J dropped 3 bases, with 9 bases sitting between them. This CDR3 has 13 residues. In DNA, the CDR3 is TGCAGTGCTAGAGAGGGGGTGGGCTACGAGCAGTACTTC. This sequence encodes CSAREGVGYEQYF.

This clonotype was seen repeatedly, ten times or more. The rearrangement links TRBV6-1 to TRBJ2-7, with 9 bases aligning to TRBD1. The germline gives CDR1 MNHNS, CDR2 SASEGT. This CDR3 is built from 16 residues. After removal of 1 base from V and 3 bases from J, the junction contained 7 bases not matched to a gene. The CDR3 here is CASSEGRGTGFYEQYF. As DNA, the CDR3 is TGTGCCAGCAGTGAAGGAAGGGGGACAGGGTTCTACGAGCAGTACTTC.

The chain combines TRBV5-1 with TRBJ2-2; 8 bases are shared with TRBD1. This CDR3 has 16 residues. The ends lost 3 bases at V and 6 bases at J; junction bases unmatched: 10. Germline-derived CDR1 and CDR2 are SGHRS and YFSETQ. This CDR3 reads CASSSKTDRGAGELFF. In DNA, the CDR3 is TGCGCCAGCAGCTCGAAAACCGACAGGGGAGCCGGGGAGCTGTTTTTT.

A note on this clonotype: Since the CDR3 does not end with the conserved phenylalanine or tryptophan, this likely comes from a read error. This sequence joins TRBV12-3 or TRBV12-4 and TRBJ1-1; D call uncertain. Trimming shortened V by 6 bases and J by 2 bases, and 10 bases separated the two germline ends. This CDR3 comprises 13 residues. The CDR3 coding sequence is TGTGCCAGCAGCCCGACCGCCAACACTGAAGCTTTCTCT. It codes for CASSPTANTEAFS.